The sequence of this TCR beta chain was determined in a study of shared clonotypes between healthy human individuals. Only Caucasian adults living in Nashville, Tennessee served as donors. A word on this clone: Its antigen is unidentified. A far bigger clonotype differs at one base, so this is likely a read error. Other DNA sequences in the sample encode the same CDR3.

V lost 2 bases, J lost 5 bases, and 6 bases lay in between. Germline V gene lookup returns CDR1 KGHSH and CDR2 LQKENI. The CDR3 runs to 12 residues. Study outcomes and limitations: Expectations were that clonotype sharing among donors would be affected by sequencing depth.

Deep-level assay runs were performed. Produced via immunoSEQ multiplex PCR; TCRdb's table is partial and in-frame only. This table holds around 500,000 clones, around 80% found once. This sequence originates from a woman between 40 and 50 years old in good health. Some clones in this sample may be carry-over from other donors' samples. J is TRBJ1-1 and V is TRBV18, with a weak D call TRBD1 (5 bases). What was sequenced was PBMCs. DNA for the CDR3: TGTGCCAGCTCACCAGGGGCTACTGAAGCTTTCTTT. Amino acids: CASSPGATEAFF. Together with reference TRBV18 and TRBJ1-1, the CDR3 gives the full variable domain: NAGVMQNPRHLVRRRGQEARLRCSPMKGHSHVYWYRQLPEEGLKFMVYLQKENIIDESGMPKERFSAEFPKEGPSILRIQQVVRGDSAAYFCASSPGATEAFFGQGTRLTVV.